These T cell receptor beta chains were read from a single sample in a study of long-term antiretroviral therapy in people with HIV. Profiled with immunoSEQ multiplex PCR; TCRdb holds only in-frame clones, not every one. Seen here are about 21,000 clones, less than 85% observed once, and the top ten hold 12%. The sample was unsorted PBMCs, taken about 1.8 years before starting antiretroviral therapy. These receptors originate from a woman in her thirties or forties with HIV. CDR3s include the opening cysteine and the closing phenylalanine or tryptophan. Fields, in order: clone size, D gene, J gene, V gene, CDR3 DNA, CDR3 protein. A D gene is named only where the DNA matches it firmly. Not every row has a clone size; where given, it reads once, few, many or a size class.

abundance: few
d_gene: -
j_gene: TRBJ1-4
v_gene: TRBV5-1
CDR3nt: TGCGCCAGCAGCTTGGAAGCAGGGGATGAAAAACTGTTTTTT
CDR3aa: CASSLEAGDEKLFF

abundance: -
d_gene: TRBD2
j_gene: TRBJ2-5
v_gene: TRBV5-4
CDR3nt: TGTGCCAGCAGCTCGCGGACTAGCCGGGGCGCCCAGTACTTC
CDR3aa: CASSSRTSRGAQYF

abundance: -
d_gene: TRBD2
j_gene: TRBJ2-1
v_gene: TRBV19
CDR3nt: TGTGCCAGTAGAAGAGGGGGACTAGCGGGAGGGATCGATGAGCAGTTCTTC
CDR3aa: CASRRGGLAGGIDEQFF

abundance: -
d_gene: -
j_gene: TRBJ2-1
v_gene: TRBV5-4
CDR3nt: TGTGCCAGCAGCGACACCCGGTCCGGCAATGAGCAGTTCTTC
CDR3aa: CASSDTRSGNEQFF

abundance: -
d_gene: -
j_gene: TRBJ1-1
v_gene: TRBV5-1
CDR3nt: TGCGCCAGCAGTCTGTGGGTCATGAACACTGAAGCTTTCTTT
CDR3aa: CASSLWVMNTEAFF

abundance: once
d_gene: TRBD1
j_gene: TRBJ2-2
v_gene: TRBV6-5
CDR3nt: TGTGCCAGCAGTTACTCGGGGACAGTCTCCGGGGAGCTGTTTTTT
CDR3aa: CASSYSGTVSGELFF

abundance: -
d_gene: TRBD1
j_gene: TRBJ1-1
v_gene: TRBV5-1
CDR3nt: TGCGCCAGCAGCTTGGGACAGGGGTACACTGAAGCTTTCTTT
CDR3aa: CASSLGQGYTEAFF

abundance: few
d_gene: -
j_gene: TRBJ1-3
v_gene: TRBV6-6
CDR3nt: TGTGCCAGCAGTTACGAGGGAAACACCATATATTTT
CDR3aa: CASSYEGNTIYF

abundance: -
d_gene: -
j_gene: TRBJ1-2
v_gene: TRBV6-5
CDR3nt: TGTGCCAGCAGCTCCGCGGGGGGCTGGTATGGCTACACCTTC
CDR3aa: CASSSAGGWYGYTF

abundance: hyperexpanded
d_gene: -
j_gene: TRBJ1-2
v_gene: TRBV5-6
CDR3nt: TGTGCCAGCAGCCCCACCGAGTACTATGGCTACACCTTC
CDR3aa: CASSPTEYYGYTF

abundance: -
d_gene: -
j_gene: TRBJ2-1
v_gene: TRBV5-4
CDR3nt: TGTGCCAGCAGCCCCCCACCGGGTGGCACCTACAATGAGCAGTTCTTC
CDR3aa: CASSPPPGGTYNEQFF

abundance: few
d_gene: TRBD1
j_gene: TRBJ1-6
v_gene: TRBV19
CDR3nt: TGTGCCAGTAGTGAGACAGGGGGGCTACATTCACCCCTCCACTTT
CDR3aa: CASSETGGLHSPLHF

abundance: -
d_gene: -
j_gene: TRBJ1-1
v_gene: TRBV29-1
CDR3nt: TGCAGCGTTGGTAGGGAAGGGGTAGGCACTGAAGCTTTCTTT
CDR3aa: CSVGREGVGTEAFF

abundance: -
d_gene: TRBD2
j_gene: TRBJ2-7
v_gene: TRBV11-3
CDR3nt: TGTGCCAGCAGGGGACTAGCGGGCTACGAGCAGTACTTC
CDR3aa: CASRGLAGYEQYF

abundance: few
d_gene: -
j_gene: TRBJ2-6
v_gene: TRBV27
CDR3nt: TGTGCCAGCAGTGCACAGCGTGGCGGGGCCAACGTCCTGACTTTC
CDR3aa: CASSAQRGGANVLTF

abundance: -
d_gene: -
j_gene: TRBJ2-1
v_gene: TRBV4-3
CDR3nt: TGCGCCAGCAGCGGAAATGGCGGTTACAATGAGCAGTTCTTC
CDR3aa: CASSGNGGYNEQFF

abundance: -
d_gene: -
j_gene: TRBJ1-3
v_gene: TRBV11-2
CDR3nt: TGTGCCAGCAGCTTAACGATCTCTGGAAACACCATATATTTT
CDR3aa: CASSLTISGNTIYF

abundance: -
d_gene: -
j_gene: TRBJ2-5
v_gene: TRBV5-1
CDR3nt: TGCGCCAGCAGCCCGGGATCTACCGAGGAGACCCAGTACTTC
CDR3aa: CASSPGSTEETQYF

abundance: -
d_gene: TRBD1
j_gene: TRBJ2-1
v_gene: TRBV20-1
CDR3nt: TGCAGTGCCCGACAGGGGAATGAGCAGTTCTTC
CDR3aa: CSARQGNEQFF